A single sample is the source of the 28 T cell receptor beta chains below, sequenced in a study of T cells after yellow fever vaccination. One entry per CDR3 protein results from TCRdb running MiXCR on the 5' RACE reads. The sample contains some 350,000 distinct CDR3 sequences, 4.1% of which appear only once. The specimen was PBMCs, collected 5 days after the yellow fever booster vaccination. Receptors were obtained from a man younger than 35 who received the YFV17D yellow fever vaccine.

V is TRBV7-2 and J is TRBJ2-5; no clear D. The length of the CDR3 is 14 residues. In germline, CDR1 is SGHTA, CDR2 FQGNSA. V shed 5 bases and J shed 5 bases, with 15 bases lying between them. CDR3: CASSPPSPWETQYF. CDR3 sequence (DNA): TGTGCCAGCAGCCCACCTTCTCCGTGGGAGACCCAGTACTTC.

This clonotype was seen many times. The genes are TRBV5-1 and TRBJ2-7; D unclear. CDR3 size: 13 residues. CDR1 is SGHRS, CDR2 YFSETQ, per germline. The germline V and J ends were trimmed by 0 bases and 4 bases, with 8 bases remaining between them. The CDR3 DNA reads as TGCGCCAGCAGCTTGGAGGGTCAGTACGAGCAGTACTTC. This codes for CASSLEGQYEQYF.

This chain joins TRBV4-1 and TRBJ1-1; D possibly corresponds to TRBD1 (6 bases). Trimming removed 0 bases from V and 5 bases from J, with 22 bases in between. The CDR3 runs 18 residues. Germline V gene data show CDR1 as MGHRA and CDR2 as YSYEKL. The CDR3 sequence: CASSQDRAGGHRRTEAFF. DNA for the CDR3: TGCGCCAGCAGCCAAGACAGGGCGGGGGGACACCGGAGGACTGAAGCTTTCTTT.

The genes are TRBV12-2 and TRBJ2-7. TRBV12-2 is assigned pseudogene status. The CDR3 consists of 15 residues. The DNA for the CDR3 is TGTGCAAGTCGCTTAGCGAACCAGAAGACCTACGAGCAGTACGTC. The encoded protein is CASRLANQKTYEQYV.

This chain connects TRBV6-5 to TRBJ1-2; D is unresolved. The CDR3 is 12 amino acids. V dropped 2 bases and J dropped 7 bases, with 8 bases sitting between them. Germline CDR1 is MNHEY and CDR2 is SVGAGI. CDR3 nucleotide sequence: TGTGCCAGCAGTTACGGCCAGAGTGGCTACACCTTC. Its translation: CASSYGQSGYTF.

This clonotype was observed many times. J is TRBJ2-7 and V is TRBV28; D may be TRBD1 (6 bases). The V gene lost 3 bases and the J gene lost 2 bases, with 11 bases spanning the gap. Germline CDR1 MDHEN, CDR2 SYDVKM. The CDR3 is made up of 14 amino acids. CDR3 DNA: TGTGCCAGCAGTTTGGGCAGGGGCCCCTACGAGCAGTACGTC. Amino acids: CASSLGRGPYEQYV.

At least ten counts were recorded for this clonotype. This chain joins TRBV4-3 and TRBJ2-3; D is possibly TRBD2 (7 bases). The CDR3 totals 16 residues. In germline, CDR1 is LGHNA, CDR2 YSLEER. The V end was cut by 0 bases, the J end by 1 base, with 11 bases between. CDR3 protein: CASSQDPGGRTDTQYF. CDR3 nucleotides: TGCGCCAGCAGCCAAGATCCCGGGGGGCGCACAGATACGCAGTATTTT.

This clonotype was seen ten or more times. The genes are TRBV7-3 and TRBJ2-1; 7 nucleotides align to TRBD1. The CDR3 extends over 14 amino acids. Trimming removed 4 bases from V and 9 bases from J; junction bases left unmatched: 9. Germline assignment: CDR1 SGHTA and CDR2 FQGTGA. The CDR3 DNA follows: TGTGCCAGCAGCTCGACAACTACAGGGGTTGAGCAGTTCTTC. It specifies CASSSTTTGVEQFF.

This sequence joins TRBV6-1 and TRBJ1-2, with TRBD1 matching over 7 bases. V was clipped by 6 bases and J by 3 bases; unmatched bases: 7. The CDR3 extends over 14 amino acids. CDR1 is MNHNS, CDR2 SASEGT, per germline. DNA of the CDR3: TGTGCCAGCAGCCGCCCCCAGGGGGACTATGGCTACACCTTC. It specifies CASSRPQGDYGYTF.

This clonotype was observed many times. V and J are TRBV5-1 and TRBJ2-7; D possibly matches TRBD1 or TRBD2 (5 bases each). The V gene lost 4 bases and the J gene lost 7 bases, with 21 bases spanning the gap. The CDR3 runs to 15 residues. Germline V gives CDR1 SGHRS, CDR2 YFSETQ. CDR3 amino acids: CASSTKRDPGREQYV. As DNA, the CDR3 is TGCGCCAGCAGCACCAAACGGGACCCCGGAAGGGAGCAGTACGTC.

The chain combines TRBV20-1 with TRBJ2-7, with TRBD1 identical over 7 bases. From germline, CDR1 is DFQATT and CDR2 SNEGSKA (reference sequence). There are 13 residues in the CDR3. V shed 2 bases and J 0 bases; nucleotides not matched to a gene: 1. The CDR3 DNA reads as TGCAGTGCTAGATGGACAGGCTCCTACGAGCAGTACGTC. It yields the protein CSARWTGSYEQYV.

This clonotype was counted a few times. This chain links TRBV20-1 with TRBJ2-3; D is undetermined. The CDR3 is 13 residues long. V shed 3 bases and J shed 5 bases, with 12 bases lying between them. Germline V CDR1 and CDR2: DFQATT, SNEGSKA (reference sequence). Written as DNA, the CDR3 is TGCAGTGCTAGGATCCCCCAAGGAGATACGCAGTATTTT. It encodes CSARIPQGDTQYF.

The sample holds a few counts of this clonotype. This chain connects TRBV27 to TRBJ2-1; D gene uncertain. V lost 3 bases, J lost 6 bases, and 9 bases lay in between. CDR1 and CDR2 from the germline V gene are MNHEY and SMNVEV (reference sequence). The CDR3 totals 13 residues. The CDR3, as DNA: TGTGCCAGCAGTTTGTGGCTGTCCAATGAGCAGTTCTTC. Its translation is CASSLWLSNEQFF.

The genes are TRBV13 and TRBJ1-1, with a weak D call TRBD1 (5 bases). CDR3 length equals 12 residues. The V gene's germline CDR1 is PRHDT and CDR2 FYEKMQ (reference sequence). V lost 5 bases and J 11 bases, leaving 15 bases between the germline ends. The CDR3 DNA sequence: TGTGCCAGCAGCGAGGGTTTGGGGGTGGCTTTCTTT. Encoded protein: CASSEGLGVAFF.

Ten or more counts support this clonotype. The V and J genes are TRBV7-3 and TRBJ2-3; 8 positions match TRBD1. V shed 5 bases, J shed 7 bases, and the junction held 11 bases outside the gene matches. The CDR3 consists of 15 residues. In germline, CDR1 is SGHTA, CDR2 FQGTGA. CDR3 coding DNA: TGTGCCAGCAGCCCTACCGGGACAGGTATTAATACGCAGTATTTT. It codes for CASSPTGTGINTQYF.

Many counts were recorded for this clonotype. The CDR3 coding sequence is TGTGCCAGCAGCTTCGAGGGCCCGATCTATGGCTACACCTTC. It codes for CASSFEGPIYGYTF. V usage is TRBV7-8 and J usage is TRBJ1-2; D remains unclear. The CDR3 is 14 amino acids. Trimming shortened V by 3 bases and J by 4 bases, and 12 bases separated the two germline ends. Germline V lookup: CDR1 SGHVS, CDR2 FQNEAQ.

There are a few counts of this clonotype. The chain couples TRBV9 to TRBJ1-4; TRBD1 is a possible D gene (5 bases). The CDR3 has 16 residues. CDR1 SGDLS and CDR2 YYNGEE come from the germline V gene. V lost 0 bases to trimming and J lost 7 bases, with 16 bases between them. The CDR3, as DNA: TGTGCCAGCAGCGTAGAAATCGGAGGGGTGGGTGAAAAACTGTTTTTT. It encodes CASSVEIGGVGEKLFF.

This clonotype has just a few counts. V is TRBV7-3 and J is TRBJ2-3; D is possibly TRBD2 (6 bases). Trimming removed 8 bases from V and 2 bases from J, with 14 bases in between. The germline CDR1 and CDR2 sequences are SGHTA and FQGTGA. The CDR3 is 14 amino acids. This CDR3 is CASGSSGPTDTQYF. The CDR3 DNA is TGTGCCAGCGGATCAAGCGGGCCCACAGATACGCAGTATTTT.

DNA of the CDR3: TGTGCCAGCAGCAATATCGACAGGGTGTATGGCTACACCTTC. This sequence encodes CASSNIDRVYGYTF. The rearrangement links TRBV6-2 or TRBV6-3 to TRBJ1-2; TRBD1 matches 7 bases. Germline CDR1 reads MNHEY; CDR2 reads SVGEGT. Unmatched junction bases numbered 9, after V lost 6 bases and J lost 5 bases. This CDR3 is 14 amino acids long.

This clonotype appeared many times. This chain uses TRBV5-1 with TRBJ2-7, with D unresolved. With 0 bases removed from V and 0 bases from J, the gap between germline ends came to 10 bases. Looked up from germline, CDR1 is SGHRS and CDR2 is YFSETQ. The CDR3 is 15 residues long. CDR3 in DNA: TGCGCCAGCAGCTTGGCCTGGCTGGACTCCTACGAGCAGTACTTC. This translates into CASSLAWLDSYEQYF.

This clonotype was seen ten or more times. V gene TRBV10-3 combines with J gene TRBJ2-5, with a tentative D call TRBD1 (5 bases). The CDR3 covers 15 residues. CDR1 ENHRY and CDR2 SYGVKD come from the germline V gene. The germline V and J ends were trimmed by 0 bases and 4 bases, with 12 bases remaining between them. The CDR3 loop reads CAISESGHHLETQYF. The DNA for the CDR3 is TGTGCCATCAGTGAGTCGGGGCACCACTTAGAGACCCAGTACTTC.

This clonotype has only a few counts. V usage is TRBV6-2 or TRBV6-3 and J usage is TRBJ2-3, with D possibly TRBD1 on 6 matching bases. The length of the CDR3 is 16 residues. The germline V gene encodes CDR1 MNHEY and CDR2 SVGEGT. V gave up 0 bases and J gave up 1 base, with 11 bases separating them. The CDR3 loop is CASSYSVQGGTDTQYF. In DNA form, the CDR3 reads TGTGCCAGCAGTTACTCGGTACAGGGAGGCACAGATACGCAGTATTTT.

This clonotype came up a few times. The V call is TRBV28, the J call TRBJ2-5, with 9 positions matching TRBD2. The ends lost 5 bases at V and 3 bases at J; junction bases unmatched: 7. This CDR3 is 15 amino acids long. The germline CDR1 and CDR2 sequences are MDHEN and SYDVKM. The CDR3 spells CASSPSGVGKETQYF. The CDR3 bases are TGTGCCAGCAGTCCTAGCGGGGTTGGGAAAGAGACCCAGTACTTC.

This clonotype has just a few counts. The chain is built from TRBV11-2 and TRBJ2-1; tentative D call: TRBD1 (5 bases). The germline V gene encodes CDR1 SGHAT and CDR2 FQNNGV. V gave up 3 bases and J gave up 2 bases, with 11 bases separating them. CDR3 length: 15 residues. The CDR3 DNA follows: TGTGCCAGCAGCTTTAGACAGTTGGCCTACAATGAGCAGTTCTTC. This encodes CASSFRQLAYNEQFF. The variable domain in full, completed from reference TRBV11-2 and TRBJ2-1, reads EAGVAQSPRYKIIEKRQSVAFWCNPISGHATLYWYQQILGQGPKLLIQFQNNGVVDDSQLPKDRFSAERLKGVDSTLKIQPAKLEDSAVYLCASSFRQLAYNEQFFGPGTRLTVL.

This clonotype has just a few counts. The chain combines TRBV28 with TRBJ2-1; 8 bases align to TRBD1. The CDR3 has 15 amino acids. CDR1 and CDR2 from the germline V gene are MDHEN and SYDVKM. Trimming took 6 bases from V and 2 from J; bases not matched to a gene: 6. The CDR3 region has the DNA TGTGCCAGCAGCCTAGGGACAGGAGCCTACAATGAGCAGTTCTTC. This codes for CASSLGTGAYNEQFF.

The rearrangement joins TRBV7-2 to TRBJ1-6, with a weak D call TRBD1 (5 bases). V lost 2 bases and J lost 11, with 19 bases in between. Germline loops: CDR1 SGHTA, CDR2 FQGNSA. The CDR3 is 16 amino acids. The CDR3 protein is CASSLIPPAGTAPLHF. CDR3 coding DNA: TGTGCCAGCAGCTTAATTCCGCCCGCAGGGACGGCACCCCTCCACTTT.

This clonotype was observed many times. The V gene is TRBV4-3, the J gene TRBJ2-3; D is uncertain. This CDR3 region has 13 residues. Looked up from germline, CDR1 is LGHNA and CDR2 is YSLEER. V lost 8 bases and J lost 4, with 13 bases in between. The CDR3 is CASSQGPPDTQYF. The CDR3 DNA is TGCGCCAGCTCCCAAGGGCCACCAGATACGCAGTATTTT.

This clonotype was observed at least ten times. CDR3 coding DNA: TGCGCCAGCACCGGGACAGGGACTAACTATGGCTACACCTTC. Translating gives CASTGTGTNYGYTF. The chain joins TRBV5-1 to TRBJ1-2; TRBD1 matches at 9 bases. Germline values: CDR1 SGHRS, CDR2 YFSETQ. The J segment lost 0 bases and the V segment lost 6 bases, leaving 3 bases of the junction unmatched. The CDR3 runs 14 residues.